This T cell receptor (beta chain) was sequenced in a study of blood T cell repertoires in COVID-19. Study background: The origin of the acute and convalescent COVID-19 samples was the United States, Italy and Spain. Sources were T cells, B-cell-depleted T cells, or PBMCs; the material itself was cDNA or gDNA.

Patients in Seattle were enrolled during active infection, then followed longitudinally. Authors' data handling: By means of reference gene primer amplification, nucleated cell counts were estimated. The table came from immunoSEQ multiplex PCR; TCRdb's copy has only in-frame clones and leaves some out. V and J calls and clone size follow that table, whereas D and trimming were derived from the DNA. The sample shows roughly 180,000 clones, roughly 84% of them seen only once. The length of the CDR3 is 13 residues. Trimming left V 6 bases short and J 5 bases short, with 13 bases between. This receptor was identified in a woman between 50 and 59 years old with COVID-19, enrolled during active disease. The rearrangement links TRBV12-3 or TRBV12-4 to TRBJ1-1; D is ambiguous. The sample consisted of peripheral blood. The CDR3 nucleotides read TGTGCCAGCAGCACCCTAGGAAATACTGAAGCTTTCTTT. It codes for CASSTLGNTEAFF.